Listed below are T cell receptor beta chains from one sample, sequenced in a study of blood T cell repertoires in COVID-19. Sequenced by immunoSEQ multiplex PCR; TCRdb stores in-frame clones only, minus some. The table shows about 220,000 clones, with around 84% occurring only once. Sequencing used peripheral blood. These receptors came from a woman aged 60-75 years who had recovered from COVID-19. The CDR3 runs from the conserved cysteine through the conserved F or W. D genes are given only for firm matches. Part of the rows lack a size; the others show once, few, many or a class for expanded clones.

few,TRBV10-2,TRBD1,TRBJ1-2,CASSANRGDYGYTF,TGCGCCAGCAGTGCCAACAGGGGGGACTATGGCTACACCTTC
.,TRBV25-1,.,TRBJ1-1,CASSEGGKTTEAFF,TGTGCCAGCAGTGAAGGAGGCAAGACCACTGAAGCTTTCTTT
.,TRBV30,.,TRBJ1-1,CAWSVGAGRLTEAFF,TGTGCCTGGAGTGTAGGGGCAGGACGCCTCACTGAAGCTTTCTTT
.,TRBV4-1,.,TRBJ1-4,CASSQVGANEKLFF,TGCGCCAGCAGCCAGGTAGGGGCGAATGAAAAACTGTTTTTT
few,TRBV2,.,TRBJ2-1,CASSLSSYNEQFF,TGTGCCAGCAGCCTGAGCTCCTACAATGAGCAGTTCTTC
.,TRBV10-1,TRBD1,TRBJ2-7,CASSAAGGYEQYF,TGCGCCAGCAGTGCGGCAGGGGGCTACGAGCAGTACTTC
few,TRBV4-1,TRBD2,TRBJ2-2,CASRQRPGLAGTGELFF,TGCGCCAGCAGACAAAGACCGGGACTAGCGGGCACCGGGGAGCTGTTTTTT
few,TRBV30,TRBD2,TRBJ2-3,CAFSIAGGDTQYF,TGTGCCTTTTCCATAGCGGGCGGAGATACGCAGTATTTT
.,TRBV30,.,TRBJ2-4,CAWSVMPDGGGLLAKNIQYF,TGTGCCTGGAGTGTAATGCCCGACGGCGGGGGCCTCCTAGCCAAAAACATTCAGTACTTC
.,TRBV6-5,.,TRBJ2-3,CASSPRTGTDTQYF,TGTGCCAGCAGCCCCCGGACAGGCACAGATACGCAGTATTTT
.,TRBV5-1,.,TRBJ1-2,CASSSDIGDYGYTF,TGCGCCAGCAGCTCCGATATCGGGGACTATGGCTACACCTTC
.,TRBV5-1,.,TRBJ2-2,CASSFNNGELFF,TGCGCCAGCAGCTTTAACAACGGGGAGCTGTTTTTT
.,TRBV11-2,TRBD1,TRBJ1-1,CASSHNRQGAEAFF,TGTGCCAGCAGCCACAATCGACAGGGGGCTGAAGCTTTCTTT
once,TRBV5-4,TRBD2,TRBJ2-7,CASSLPGTSGYEQYF,TGTGCCAGCAGCTTACCCGGGACTAGCGGCTACGAGCAGTACTTC
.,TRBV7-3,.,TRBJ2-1,CASSYREGEQFF,TGTGCCAGCAGCTACAGGGAAGGCGAGCAGTTCTTC
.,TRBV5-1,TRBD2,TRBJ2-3,CASSQGLAGGPTDTQYF,TGCGCCAGCAGCCAGGGACTAGCGGGGGGGCCCACAGATACGCAGTATTTT
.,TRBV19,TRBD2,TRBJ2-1,CASSLRSGTSVDEQFF,TGTGCCAGTAGTCTGAGATCCGGGACTAGCGTCGATGAGCAGTTCTTC
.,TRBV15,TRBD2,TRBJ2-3,CATSRTRLAGGSADTQYF,TGTGCCACCAGCAGAACTAGACTAGCGGGGGGGTCGGCAGATACGCAGTATTTT
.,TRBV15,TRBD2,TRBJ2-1,CATSSSGGYNEQFF,TGTGCCACCAGCAGTAGCGGGGGTTACAATGAGCAGTTCTTC
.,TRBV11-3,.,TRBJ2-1,CASSQAAASDEQFF,TGTGCCAGCAGCCAAGCGGCTGCCAGCGATGAGCAGTTCTTC
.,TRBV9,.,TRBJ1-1,CASSVDGGRAEAFF,TGTGCCAGCAGCGTAGACGGGGGGCGCGCTGAAGCTTTCTTT
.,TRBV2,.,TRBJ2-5,CASSEVVGLGGGETQYF,TGTGCCAGCAGTGAAGTGGTGGGGCTAGGTGGGGGCGAGACCCAGTACTTC
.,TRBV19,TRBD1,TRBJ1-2,CASSMVGDRAGYTF,TGTGCCAGTAGTATGGTGGGGGACAGGGCTGGCTACACCTTC
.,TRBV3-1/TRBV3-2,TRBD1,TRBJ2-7,CASSPWDRSYEQYF,TGTGCCAGCAGCCCGTGGGACAGGTCTTACGAGCAGTACTTC
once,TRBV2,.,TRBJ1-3,CASSEIPRRGFLIGNTIYF,TGTGCCAGCAGTGAAATTCCCCGCAGGGGATTTTTAATAGGAAACACCATATATTTT
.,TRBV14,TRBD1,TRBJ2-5,CASRGTGTGSQETQYF,TGTGCCAGCAGGGGCACCGGGACAGGGAGCCAAGAGACCCAGTACTTC
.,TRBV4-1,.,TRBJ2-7,CASSSLIRDEQYF,TGCGCCAGCAGCTCCTTAATCCGGGACGAGCAGTACTTC
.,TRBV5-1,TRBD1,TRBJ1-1,CASSLGQGGGGTEAFF,TGCGCCAGCAGCTTGGGACAGGGAGGAGGAGGCACTGAAGCTTTCTTT
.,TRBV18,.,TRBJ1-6,CASSLTVYNSPLHF,TGTGCCAGCTCACTGACAGTCTATAATTCACCCCTCCACTTT
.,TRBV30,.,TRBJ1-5,CAWSAQNNQPQHF,TGTGCCTGGAGTGCCCAAAACAATCAGCCCCAGCATTTT
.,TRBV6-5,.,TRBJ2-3,CASSTRLEPQYF,TGTGCCAGCAGTACCCGACTAGAACCGCAGTATTTT
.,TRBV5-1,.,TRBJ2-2,CASSFGPQGPGELFF,TGCGCCAGCAGCTTCGGGCCCCAGGGGCCCGGGGAGCTGTTTTTT
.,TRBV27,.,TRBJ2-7,CASSLRQGYEQYF,TGTGCCAGCAGTTTGAGGCAGGGTTACGAGCAGTACTTC
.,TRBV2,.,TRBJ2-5,CAGGRGDETQYF,TGTGCCGGGGGCAGGGGCGACGAGACCCAGTACTTC
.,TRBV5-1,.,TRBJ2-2,CASSLVGSDTGELFF,TGCGCCAGCAGCTTGGTAGGGAGTGATACCGGGGAGCTGTTTTTT
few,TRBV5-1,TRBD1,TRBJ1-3,CASSGGQGFVGNTIYF,TGCGCCAGCAGCGGGGGACAGGGGTTTGTTGGAAACACCATATATTTT
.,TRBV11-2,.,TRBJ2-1,CASSFRRNNEQFF,TGTGCCAGCAGCTTTAGGCGGAACAATGAGCAGTTCTTC